The rows below give T cell receptor beta chains drawn from one sample of a study of vaccination effects on CD4 cells after COVID-19. The antigens of these receptors remain unknown. Generated by immunoSEQ multiplex PCR, the TCRdb table keeps only in-frame clones and is missing some. The repertoire consists of 55,000 to 90,000 clones, with roughly 73% occurring once and the leading ten covering 5% to 6%. Sequenced here: CD4+ T cells from PBMCs cultured with HIV peptides, sampled before COVID-19 vaccination. These receptors were taken from a human donor who had a prior SARS-CoV-2 infection. CDR3s include the opening cysteine and the closing phenylalanine or tryptophan. The D gene is left open where the match is weak. Rows may omit the clone size; those that give it use once, few, many or a size class.

TRBV14	TRBJ1-6	-	few	TGTGCCAGCAGCCAAGATCCCCCCTATTCACCCCTCCACTTT	CASSQDPPYSPLHF
TRBV11-3	TRBJ2-5	-	few	TGTGCCAGCAGCTTAGCGGCCTCCCCAGAGACCCAGTACTTC	CASSLAASPETQYF
TRBV2	TRBJ1-5	-	-	TGTGCCAGCAGTGATCTATGGACCCAGCATTTT	CASSDLWTQHF
TRBV19	TRBJ2-1	TRBD2	-	TGTGCCAGTAGTACAACAACGGGACTAGCTTGGAATGAGCAGTTCTTC	CASSTTTGLAWNEQFF
TRBV10-3	TRBJ2-3	TRBD2	-	TGTGCCATCAGTGGAGCGGGGGGTCTCACAGATACGCAGTATTTT	CAISGAGGLTDTQYF
TRBV30	TRBJ2-3	TRBD2	-	TGTGCCTGGAGTAGGCTAGCGGGGCAAAATACGCAGTATTTT	CAWSRLAGQNTQYF
TRBV5-1	TRBJ2-1	-	-	TGCGCCAGCAGCTTGAGGCCGGGGTACAATGAGCAGTTCTTC	CASSLRPGYNEQFF
TRBV7-2	TRBJ1-4	TRBD1	-	TGTGCCAGCAGTTTAGGGGGGGGACAGGCGAGTGAAAAACTGTTTTTT	CASSLGGGQASEKLFF
TRBV11-3	TRBJ1-1	TRBD1	-	TGTGCCAGCAGCTTAGATCTAATCCCTGGACAGGTTTTGAGCGCTTTCTTT	CASSLDLIPGQVLSAFF
TRBV10-3	TRBJ2-7	-	-	TGTGCCATCAGTGAATCAGCGCCCCGGAAGGGGCAGTACTTC	CAISESAPRKGQYF
TRBV11-2	TRBJ1-3	-	-	TGTGCCAGCAGCCTTCACCTCTCTGGAAACACCATATATTTT	CASSLHLSGNTIYF
TRBV6-6	TRBJ2-2	TRBD2	-	TGTGCCAGCAGTTACGGGAGAATAGCGGGCGGGGAGCTGTTTTTT	CASSYGRIAGGELFF
TRBV7-2	TRBJ2-7	-	-	TGTGCCAGCAGACCGACAGCCTTGACCTACGAGCAGTACTTC	CASRPTALTYEQYF
TRBV6-5	TRBJ1-2	-	-	TGTGCCAGCAGTTGGAACTCCGGGACGGATAACTATGGCTACACCTTC	CASSWNSGTDNYGYTF
TRBV20-1	TRBJ1-2	-	few	TGCAGTGCTCAGGACTCCTATGGCTACACCTTC	CSAQDSYGYTF
TRBV11-3	TRBJ2-7	-	-	TGTGCCAGCAGCTTGCCGTGGGCCGGAAACGAGCAGTACTTC	CASSLPWAGNEQYF
TRBV6-2/TRBV6-3	TRBJ1-5	TRBD1	once	TGTGCCAGCAGTTACCAACAGGGGAGCAATCAGCCCCAGCATTTT	CASSYQQGSNQPQHF
TRBV5-4	TRBJ2-2	-	-	TGTGCCAGCAGCAGGGACATTAGAACCGGGGAGCTGTTTTTT	CASSRDIRTGELFF
TRBV3-1/TRBV3-2	TRBJ2-5	TRBD2	-	TGTGCCAGCAGCCCGGACCCCGTAGCGGGAGTACCTAGTGGGACCCAGTACTTC	CASSPDPVAGVPSGTQYF
TRBV10-3	TRBJ1-2	-	-	TGTGCCATCAGTGAGCGGGAGTTCTATGGCTACACCTTC	CAISEREFYGYTF
TRBV11-1	TRBJ2-7	-	few	TGTGCCAGCAGCCCTTGGAGGGGGAACCTTAATTACGAGCAGTACTTC	CASSPWRGNLNYEQYF
TRBV11-1	TRBJ1-1	-	-	TGTGCCAGCAGCTTAGCTAGGGTGGGCACTGAAGCTTTCTTT	CASSLARVGTEAFF
TRBV27	TRBJ2-3	TRBD2	-	TGTGCCAGCAGTGCTCCCGGGGGGTATGATACGCAGTATTTT	CASSAPGGYDTQYF
TRBV29-1	TRBJ2-1	TRBD2	-	TGCAGCGTTGGCCAATTCGCTAGCGGCCGGGACAATGAGCAGTTCTTC	CSVGQFASGRDNEQFF
TRBV7-2	TRBJ2-1	TRBD2	-	TGTGCCAGCAGGGAAGCGGGGGGCGGCTACAATGAGCAGTTCTTC	CASREAGGGYNEQFF
TRBV3-1/TRBV3-2	TRBJ1-6	-	once	TGTGCCAGCAGCCGACTTAATTCACCCCTCCACTTT	CASSRLNSPLHF
TRBV15	TRBJ2-5	-	-	TGTGCCACCAGCAGCGACAGGGAGACCCAGTACTTC	CATSSDRETQYF
TRBV3-1/TRBV3-2	TRBJ2-5	-	-	TGTGCCAGCAGCCAAGATTGGGCAGTCCAAGAGACCCAGTACTTC	CASSQDWAVQETQYF
TRBV19	TRBJ1-5	-	-	TGTGCCAGTAGTATTAATGGGGACCTTAGCAATCAGCCCCAGCATTTT	CASSINGDLSNQPQHF
TRBV29-1	TRBJ2-7	TRBD1	-	TGCAGCGTCGCGACAGGGGGCTACGAGCAGTACTTC	CSVATGGYEQYF
TRBV4-3	TRBJ2-1	TRBD2	-	TGCGCCAGCAGCCAAGATCCTCCGACTAGCGGGACGTACAATGAGCAGTTCTTC	CASSQDPPTSGTYNEQFF
TRBV5-1	TRBJ1-1	TRBD1	-	TGCGCCAGCAACCAACAGGGGGCGGGCACTGAAGCTTTCTTT	CASNQQGAGTEAFF
TRBV5-6	TRBJ1-1	-	-	TGTGCCAGCAGCTTGGCCCCTCGGAACACTGAAGCTTTCTTT	CASSLAPRNTEAFF
TRBV11-3	TRBJ1-2	-	-	TGTGCCAGCAGTAAAGGACAGATAGCTAACTATGGCTACACCTTC	CASSKGQIANYGYTF
TRBV5-1	TRBJ2-5	-	-	TGCGCCAGCAGCGTCATGGGGCCAGAGACCCAGTACTTC	CASSVMGPETQYF
TRBV9	TRBJ2-1	TRBD2	-	TGTGCCAGCAGCACCAGGACTAGCGGGAGTACCCATGAGCAGTTCTTC	CASSTRTSGSTHEQFF
TRBV5-4	TRBJ2-1	TRBD2	-	TGTGCCAGCCGGTTGGGTTCTGGGGGAGGGTCGTCCTACAATGAGCAGTTCTTC	CASRLGSGGGSSYNEQFF
TRBV5-8	TRBJ1-2	-	-	TGTGCCAGCAGCTTGGGACAAGGGGGGATCGACTATGGCTACACCTTC	CASSLGQGGIDYGYTF
TRBV9	TRBJ1-3	-	few	TGTGCCAGCAGCGTAGATGGTAGCGGAAACACCATATATTTT	CASSVDGSGNTIYF
TRBV7-9	TRBJ1-3	-	-	TGTGCCAGCAGCTCCGACAGAGCTGGAAACACCATATATTTT	CASSSDRAGNTIYF
TRBV19	TRBJ2-6	TRBD1	-	TGTGCCAGTAGTCAGGGGGCTGGGGCCAACGTCCTGACTTTC	CASSQGAGANVLTF
TRBV7-6	TRBJ2-1	-	-	TGTGCCAGCAGCGGAGCTGCCAACCACATCGGGGGATTCGATGAGCAGTTCTTC	CASSGAANHIGGFDEQFF
TRBV30	TRBJ1-2	-	-	TGTGCCTGGCTAGTGGCAGAAATTTCTGGCTACACCTTC	CAWLVAEISGYTF
TRBV6-5	TRBJ1-1	-	-	TGTGCCAGCAGGGGATCCGGGACAACGCAAAAAGCTTTCTTT	CASRGSGTTQKAFF
TRBV6-5	TRBJ1-6	-	-	TGTGCCAGCAGTTACATCCAAGGGAACTATAATTCACCCCTCCACTTT	CASSYIQGNYNSPLHF
TRBV2	TRBJ2-1	TRBD2	few	TGTGCCAGCCTTGAGCGACGATTTGGGACTAGCGGAATTATGTCTAATGAGCAGTTCTTC	CASLERRFGTSGIMSNEQFF
TRBV5-4	TRBJ2-3	-	-	TGTGCCAGCAGTTCCAGGCGTCTAGTGGTGGATACGCAGTATTTT	CASSSRRLVVDTQYF
TRBV2	TRBJ2-1	-	-	TGTGCCAGCAGCCTTTTACGGGACTACAATGAGCAGTTCTTC	CASSLLRDYNEQFF
TRBV6-5	TRBJ1-2	TRBD1	-	TGTGCCAGCTTGGGACAGAACTATGGCTACACCTTC	CASLGQNYGYTF
TRBV20-1	TRBJ1-5	-	-	TGCAGTGCTAGTGGAAACAGGGACCAGCCCCAGCATTTT	CSASGNRDQPQHF
TRBV24-1	TRBJ2-7	-	-	TGTGCCGAACCGAGGATCGTTGGTGGAGTTGAGGGGTACGAGCAGTACTTC	CAEPRIVGGVEGYEQYF
TRBV29-1	TRBJ1-1	-	-	TGCAGCGTTGTAATCCGGGAGACTGAAGCTTTCTTT	CSVVIRETEAFF
TRBV15	TRBJ2-7	TRBD1	-	TGTGCCACCAGCAGACTACAGGGGGGCGAGCAGTACTTC	CATSRLQGGEQYF
TRBV6-6	TRBJ2-7	-	-	TGTGCCAGCAGGGGTATGCGGGAGCAGTACTTC	CASRGMREQYF
TRBV18	TRBJ1-4	TRBD1	-	TGTGCCAGCTCACCACCGGGACAGGGTAATGAAAAACTGTTTTTT	CASSPPGQGNEKLFF
TRBV30	TRBJ2-2	-	few	TGTGCCTGGAGTACAGGGCTTAGGGAGCTGTTTTTT	CAWSTGLRELFF
TRBV29-1	TRBJ2-3	TRBD2	-	TGCAGCGTTAAAGCGGGGGGGCCGGCAGATACGCAGTATTTT	CSVKAGGPADTQYF
TRBV9	TRBJ2-3	TRBD2	-	TGTGCCAGCAGCTTCACTAGCGGGAGGGCCGCAGATACGCAGTATTTT	CASSFTSGRAADTQYF
TRBV4-1	TRBJ1-1	-	few	TGCGCCAGCAGCGAGGGCGCAACAGGGTTCGCTGAAGCTTTCTTT	CASSEGATGFAEAFF
TRBV7-3	TRBJ2-1	-	few	TGTGCCAGCAGCTTAAGGAGCTCCTACAATGAGCAGTTCTTC	CASSLRSSYNEQFF